This T cell receptor beta chain was identified during a study of blood T cell repertoires in COVID-19 (dated by TCRdb to about 2020). For context, the study as a whole: Samples covering the acute and convalescent phases of COVID-19 were provided by collaborators in the United States, Italy and Spain. The dataset comprised deeply sampled blood TCRbeta repertoires from subjects exposed to, actively infected with, or recovered from COVID-19. HLA class I and class II types, where available, came from metadata supplied by the sample provider rather than from assay-based typing. The samples were drawn from the first 160 participants of the ongoing ImmuneRACE study and from more than 1,000 subjects provided by 6 global collaborators. The material from the prospective study consisted of cDNA or gDNA derived from T cells, B-cell-depleted T cells, or PBMCs. A freely available public database, intended as a resource for researchers studying the immune response to SARS-CoV-2, is where the repertoires were released. A de-identified subject ID, COVID-19 status, age in years and sex were almost always included in the sample metadata. Points the paper makes about the study in general: How much clinical and demographic metadata was included differed by source and by participant, and the metadata was provided uncurated.

This clone was recorded only once. This receptor's antigen is unknown. The record has no base qualities; no much larger clone is one base away. The CDR3 sequence holds 13 residues, the cysteine and phenylalanine included. Here the CDR3 DNA is all that survives: 39 bases in frame from base 1. Reading the germline V gene (reference sequence) gives CDR1 LNHDA and CDR2 SQIVND. After removal of 5 bases from V and 8 bases from J, the junction retains 7 bases not matched to a gene. Whole blood was collected in K2EDTA tubes by collaborating institutions according to the institutions' own protocols. For TCRbeta analysis, collaborator samples were shipped as frozen whole blood, as isolated PBMCs, or as DNA extracted from either sample type. TCRbeta CDR3 regions were amplified from genomic DNA by means of the immunoSEQ Assay, a bias-controlled multiplex PCR. The source study handled its data this way. Within the assay, amplification of reference gene primers was used to estimate how many nucleated cells each sample contained. To quantify the absolute abundance of each unique TCRbeta CDR3 rearrangement, sequence reads were collapsed and filtered. For each sample, productive Simpson clonality was calculated as the square root of Simpson's diversity index over productive rearrangements. This is the immuneACCESS table as TCRdb keeps it, with only in-frame sequences that have V and J called. A part of the clones is gone; compared with another copy, unresolved V genes explain less than half, and the rest is unexplained. V, J and clone size derive from that table, while D and trimming were established from the DNA sequence. The table for this sample lists 150,000 or so clones; roughly 86% of them were counted only once. The top ten hold about 15% of the sample.

The chain uses TRBV19 and TRBJ1-2, and 8 bases in between align with TRBD1. Sequencing input: peripheral blood. The sequence was collected from a human donor with acute or convalescent COVID-19. The donor label of this sample is uncertain. Here the CDR3 is given as CASSAGQGRGYTF. At the DNA level, the sequence is TGTGCCAGTAGTGCCGGACAGGGTCGCGGCTACACCTTC.